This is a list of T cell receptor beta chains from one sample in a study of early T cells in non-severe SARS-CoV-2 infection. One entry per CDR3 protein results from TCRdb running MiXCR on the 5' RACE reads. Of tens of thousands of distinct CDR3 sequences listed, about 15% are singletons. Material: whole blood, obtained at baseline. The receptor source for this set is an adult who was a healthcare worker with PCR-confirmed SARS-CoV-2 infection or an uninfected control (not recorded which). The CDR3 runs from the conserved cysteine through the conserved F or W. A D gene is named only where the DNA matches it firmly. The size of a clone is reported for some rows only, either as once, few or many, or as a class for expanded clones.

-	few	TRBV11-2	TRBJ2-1	TGTGCCAGCAGCCCGCCCCAGGGTTATAAGTTCTTC	CASSPPQGYKFF
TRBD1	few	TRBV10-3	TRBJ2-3	TGTGCATCCAAAGGGACAGGGGGCGATGGGGATACGCAGTATTTT	CASKGTGGDGDTQYF
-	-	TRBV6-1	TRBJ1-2	TGTGCCAGCAGTCAAGCTAACTATGGCTACACCTTC	CASSQANYGYTF
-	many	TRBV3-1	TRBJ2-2	TGTGCCAGCAGCCCCTCCGGGACTTCAGACACCGGGGAGCTGTTTTTT	CASSPSGTSDTGELFF
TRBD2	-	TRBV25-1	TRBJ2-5	TGTGCCAGCAGTGATCAGTCTCAGGGACTAGCTGATGAGACCCAGTACTTC	CASSDQSQGLADETQYF
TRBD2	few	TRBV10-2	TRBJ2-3	TGCGCCAGCAGTGAGCAGGCTAGCGGGATAAATACGCAGTATTTT	CASSEQASGINTQYF
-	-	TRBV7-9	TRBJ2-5	TGTGCCAGCAGCTTATTAGTAGGGGCGAAGACCCAGTACTTC	CASSLLVGAKTQYF
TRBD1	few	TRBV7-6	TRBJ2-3	TGTGCCAGCAGCTTAGGGACAGGGATAGATACGCAGTATTTT	CASSLGTGIDTQYF
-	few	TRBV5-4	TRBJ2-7	TGTGCCAGCAGCTTAGCGGGCACGGAGCAGTACTTC	CASSLAGTEQYF
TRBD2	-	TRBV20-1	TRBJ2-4	TGCAGTGCTAGAGATCAAGGACTAGCGGGCGGGGGAAACATTCAGTACTTC	CSARDQGLAGGGNIQYF
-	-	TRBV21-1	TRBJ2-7	TGTGCCAGCAGCCAATTAACCAACCACCCCTACGAGCAGTACTTC	CASSQLTNHPYEQYF
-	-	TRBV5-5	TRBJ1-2	TGTGCCAGCAGCTTGGACTGGCAGGGATCGCCCTATGGCTACACCTTC	CASSLDWQGSPYGYTF
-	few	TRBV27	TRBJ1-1	TGTGCCAGCAGTCGTACAGGGTCCCCTGAAGCTTTCTTT	CASSRTGSPEAFF
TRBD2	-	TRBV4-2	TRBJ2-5	TGTGCCAGCAGCCCCGGGACTAGTTACCAAGAGACCCAGTACTTC	CASSPGTSYQETQYF
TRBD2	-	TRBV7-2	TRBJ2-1	TGTGCCAGCAGCCCCCGAAGCGGGGACAATGAGCAGTTCTTC	CASSPRSGDNEQFF
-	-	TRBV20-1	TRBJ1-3	TGCAGTGCTAGAGCATTGACAGGTCGAGGAAACACCATATATTTT	CSARALTGRGNTIYF
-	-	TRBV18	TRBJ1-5	TGTGCCAGCTCACCCGTCCGAGGGACTCAGCCCCAGCATTTT	CASSPVRGTQPQHF
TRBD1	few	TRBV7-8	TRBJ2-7	TGTGCCAGCAGCATGTCGGGACAGGGTATCTACGAGCAGTACTTC	CASSMSGQGIYEQYF
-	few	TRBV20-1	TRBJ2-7	TGCAGTGCTCGAGGGGACCCGGGCTACGAGCAGTACTTC	CSARGDPGYEQYF
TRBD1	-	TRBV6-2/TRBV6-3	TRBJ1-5	TGTGCCAGCAGTTCGAGGGGGCAAGCCCAGCCCCAGCATTTT	CASSSRGQAQPQHF
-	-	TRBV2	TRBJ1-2	TGTGCCAGCATTGACCCATCGGGGGGCTACTATGGCTACACCTTC	CASIDPSGGYYGYTF
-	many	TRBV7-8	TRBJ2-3	TGTGCCAGCAGCTTATCCGATTTAGGCCTCACAGATACGCAGTATTTT	CASSLSDLGLTDTQYF
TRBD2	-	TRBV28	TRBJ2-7	TGTGCCAGCAGTGCCGGGACTAGCGGTAACGAGCAGTACTTC	CASSAGTSGNEQYF
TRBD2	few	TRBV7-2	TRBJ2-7	TGTGCCAGCAGCTTAACCGTCGCCGGGGGAGGGCCTTTGATCTACGAGCAGTACTTC	CASSLTVAGGGPLIYEQYF
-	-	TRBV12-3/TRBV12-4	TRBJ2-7	TGTGCCAGCAGTTTTGGAGCCCCCGTTCAGGGGCCGTACTTC	CASSFGAPVQGPYF
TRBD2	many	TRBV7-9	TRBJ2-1	TGTGCCAGCAGCGGATCAAGCGGGAGGGCCCCCCATGAGCAGTTCTTC	CASSGSSGRAPHEQFF
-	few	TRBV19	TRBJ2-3	TGTGCCACCACCCGGCAGCCAACAGATACGCAGTATTTT	CATTRQPTDTQYF
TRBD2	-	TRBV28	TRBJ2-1	TGTGCCAGCAGTCTAGCGGGGGCCCACAATGAGCAGTTCTTC	CASSLAGAHNEQFF
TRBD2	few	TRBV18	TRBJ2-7	TGTGCCAGCTCCCAACGGGGACTAGCTAACCCCTACGAGCAGTACTTC	CASSQRGLANPYEQYF
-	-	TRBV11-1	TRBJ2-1	TGTGCCAGCAGCTTAGAGGCTAGCATCTCCTACAATGAGCAGTTCTTC	CASSLEASISYNEQFF
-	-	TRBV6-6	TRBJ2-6	TGTGCCAGCAGTTACAAGGGGTCTGGGGCCAACGTCCTGACTTTC	CASSYKGSGANVLTF
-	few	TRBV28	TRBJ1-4	TGTGCCAGCAGTTTAGGGGGGGCCCACGTTTTCCTAGAAAAACTGTTTTTT	CASSLGGAHVFLEKLFF
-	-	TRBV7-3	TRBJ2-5	TGTGCCAGCAGCTTGAGTGGCACGGGGGAAGAGACCCAGTACTTC	CASSLSGTGEETQYF